The 16 T cell receptor beta chains given below trace back to one sample, sequenced in a study of blood T cell repertoires in COVID-19 (dated by TCRdb to the early 2020s). Library preparation used the immunoSEQ multiplex PCR assay. Drawn from immuneACCESS, this table holds only the in-frame rearrangements with V and J called that TCRdb kept. Clones are partly lost; checked studies trace under half to an unresolved V gene and leave the rest unexplained. This sample is represented by over 65,000 clones; 86% of them were singletons. Together, the top ten hold 25% to 35% of the sample. Material for sequencing was peripheral blood. Receptors originate from a man aged 45-65 years with active or convalescent COVID-19.

The sample holds a few counts of this clone. The chain uses TRBV12-5 and TRBJ1-1; tentatively, D is TRBD1 (5 bases). V lost 6 bases and J 10 bases, leaving 12 bases between the germline ends. The CDR3 has 11 amino acids. CDR1 is LGHNT and CDR2 is FRNRAP in the germline V gene. CDR3 loop: CASGAGGRAFF. The CDR3 nucleotides read TGTGCTAGTGGCGCGGGGGGTCGAGCTTTCTTT.

This chain links TRBV27 with TRBJ2-1; TRBD2 is a possible D gene (5 bases). Trimming cost V 6 bases and J 3 bases, with 24 bases left between them. The germline V gene encodes CDR1 MNHEY and CDR2 SMNVEV (reference sequence). This CDR3 comprises 18 residues. The CDR3 reads CASSLLPLGSRGYNEQFF. In DNA, the CDR3 is TGTGCCAGCAGCCTCCTCCCGTTGGGTAGTCGGGGCTACAATGAGCAGTTCTTC.

The J gene is TRBJ2-7, the V gene TRBV19, with TRBD2 matching 7 bases. The CDR3 sequence is 16 residues long. The germline V gene encodes CDR1 LNHDA and CDR2 SQIVND (reference sequence). Losses at the gene ends were 5 bases for V and 3 bases for J; bases not matched to a gene: 13. This CDR3 is CASSPFRTGGGYEQYF. CDR3 nucleotide sequence: TGTGCCAGTAGTCCCTTTCGGACGGGCGGGGGCTACGAGCAGTACTTC.

This chain joins TRBV4-3 and TRBJ1-6, with TRBD1 as a possible D gene (6 bases). Germline lookup yields CDR1 LGHNA and CDR2 YSLEER. There are 14 residues in the CDR3. V was shortened by 3 bases and J by 9 bases, with 12 bases between the two germline ends. The chain's CDR3 is CASSQQTGGSPLHF. The CDR3 DNA follows: TGCGCCAGCAGCCAGCAGACAGGAGGTTCACCCCTCCACTTT.

This chain uses TRBV6-4 with TRBJ1-3, with a tentative D call TRBD1 (5 bases). Germline loops: CDR1 MRHNA, CDR2 SNTAGT. The CDR3 is made up of 13 amino acids. V lost 9 bases and J 0 bases, leaving 9 bases between the germline ends. The CDR3 is CASRRGSGNTIYF. CDR3 nucleotide sequence: TGTGCCAGTCGTAGGGGCTCTGGAAACACCATATATTTT.

This chain uses TRBV19 with TRBJ2-4; 9 bases match TRBD1. The J segment lost 6 bases and the V segment lost 3 bases, leaving 12 bases of the junction unmatched. CDR3 length: 17 residues. Germline V lookup: CDR1 LNHDA, CDR2 SQIVND (reference sequence). This chain's CDR3 is CASSMNTGGAGVNIQYF. In nucleotides, the CDR3 is TGTGCCAGTAGTATGAACACAGGGGGCGCAGGAGTAAACATTCAGTACTTC.

The V call is TRBV5-4, the J call TRBJ2-5, with TRBD1 identical over 8 bases. The CDR3 is 14 residues long. V shed 4 bases, J shed 4 bases, and the junction held 6 bases outside the gene matches. Germline CDR1 and CDR2: SGHNT and YYREEE (reference sequence). The CDR3, as DNA: TGTGCCAGCAGCCTACAGGGGGGTCGAGAGACCCAGTACTTC. Encoded protein: CASSLQGGRETQYF.

Concerning this clone: Additional DNA sequences in this sample encode the identical CDR3. This chain links TRBV6-5 with TRBJ2-7, with TRBD1 matching over 8 bases. Germline V gene sequence: CDR1 MNHEY, CDR2 SVGAGI. The CDR3 extends over 15 amino acids. With V trimmed by 0 bases and J by 3 bases, 4 bases remained unmatched. The CDR3 loop is CASSYSGTGGYEQYF. The CDR3 coding sequence is TGTGCCAGCAGTTACTCTGGTACAGGGGGCTACGAGCAGTACTTC.

V usage is TRBV6-5 and J usage is TRBJ1-5; 8 bases match TRBD1. The CDR3 totals 13 residues. Trimming at V came to 6 bases and at J to 5 bases, leaving 3 bases not matched to a gene. Germline-derived CDR1 and CDR2 are MNHEY and SVGAGI. The CDR3 DNA follows: TGTGCCAGCAGCGGACAGGGTCATCAGCCCCAGCATTTT. As protein: CASSGQGHQPQHF.

The rearrangement uses TRBV19 and TRBJ1-2; D is unresolved. In germline, CDR1 is LNHDA, CDR2 SQIVND (reference sequence). The CDR3 covers 12 residues. V was trimmed by 3 bases and J by 11 bases, leaving 13 bases between them. CDR3 coding DNA: TGTGCCAGTAGTATGAGTACCCGCGGGTACACCTTC. It codes for CASSMSTRGYTF.

The J gene is TRBJ1-1, the V gene TRBV30; a weak D match, TRBD1 (6 bases). V lost 4 bases and J 2 bases, leaving 17 bases between the germline ends. CDR1 and CDR2 (germline): GTSNPN, SVGIG (reference sequence). This CDR3 has 15 amino acids. This chain's CDR3 is CAWIGQGLSNTEAFF. The CDR3 DNA sequence: TGTGCCTGGATCGGGCAGGGGTTAAGTAACACTGAAGCTTTCTTT.

Here the CDR3 reads CASTSRVVNEKLFF. The CDR3 DNA reads TGTGCCAGTACCTCACGGGTGGTTAATGAAAAACTGTTTTTT. The V gene is TRBV19, the J gene TRBJ1-4; no clear D. Trimming took off 7 bases at V and 4 bases at J, with 13 bases between the two ends. From germline, CDR1 is LNHDA and CDR2 SQIVND (reference sequence). This CDR3 contains 14 residues.

This chain connects TRBV9 to TRBJ2-1, with 8 bases lining up with TRBD1. Germline V gene data show CDR1 as SGDLS and CDR2 as YYNGEE. Trimming removed 6 bases from V and 8 bases from J; junction bases left unmatched: 13. This CDR3 region has 15 residues. CDR3 nucleotides: TGTGCCAGCACCCCCCGAGGTCAGGGGGCCGATGAGCAGTTCTTC. This codes for CASTPRGQGADEQFF.

J is TRBJ1-3 and V is TRBV6-1, with 8 bases that match TRBD1. Looked up from germline, CDR1 is MNHNS and CDR2 is SASEGT. The junction had 3 bases not matched to a gene; V was cut back by 1 base and J by 4 bases. The CDR3 covers 15 residues. The CDR3 bases are TGTGCCAGCAGTGAAGGGCGGACAGGGGGAAACACCATATATTTT. This sequence encodes CASSEGRTGGNTIYF.

The rearrangement links TRBV11-2 to TRBJ2-2, with D unresolved. The V end was cut by 2 bases, the J end by 2 bases, with 6 bases between. The CDR3 has 14 amino acids. Germline-derived CDR1 and CDR2 are SGHAT and FQNNGV. DNA of the CDR3: TGTGCCAGCAGCTTACAGGTTAACACCGGGGAGCTGTTTTTT. Amino acids: CASSLQVNTGELFF.

The rearrangement joins TRBV30 to TRBJ2-7, with TRBD2 matching 10 bases. J gave up 2 bases and V 2 bases, and 6 bases lay outside the gene matches. CDR1 is GTSNPN and CDR2 is SVGIG in the germline V gene (reference sequence). The CDR3 is 15 amino acids. For the CDR3, the DNA is TGTGCCTGGAGTCCTGCTAGCGGGAGTGCCTACGAGCAGTACTTC. Its translation is CAWSPASGSAYEQYF.